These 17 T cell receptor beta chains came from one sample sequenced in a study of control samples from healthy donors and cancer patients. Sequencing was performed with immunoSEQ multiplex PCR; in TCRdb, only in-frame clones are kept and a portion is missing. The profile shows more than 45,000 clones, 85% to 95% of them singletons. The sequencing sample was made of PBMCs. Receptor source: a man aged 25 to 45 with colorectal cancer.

The CDR3 protein is CASSLGSSGANVLTF. In DNA form, the CDR3 reads TGTGCCAGCAGTTTAGGAAGCTCTGGGGCCAACGTCCTGACTTTC. V usage is TRBV27 and J usage is TRBJ2-6; D is unclear. With 2 bases removed from V and 0 bases from J, the gap between germline ends came to 5 bases. This CDR3 is built from 15 residues. The germline gives CDR1 MNHEY, CDR2 SMNVEV (reference sequence).

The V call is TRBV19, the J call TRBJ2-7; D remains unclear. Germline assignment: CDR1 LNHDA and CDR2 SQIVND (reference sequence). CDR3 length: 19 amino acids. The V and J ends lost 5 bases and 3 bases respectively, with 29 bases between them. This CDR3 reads CASSFAINIDNHYFYEQYF. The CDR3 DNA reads TGTGCCAGTAGTTTTGCTATAAATATCGACAACCACTATTTCTACGAGCAGTACTTC.

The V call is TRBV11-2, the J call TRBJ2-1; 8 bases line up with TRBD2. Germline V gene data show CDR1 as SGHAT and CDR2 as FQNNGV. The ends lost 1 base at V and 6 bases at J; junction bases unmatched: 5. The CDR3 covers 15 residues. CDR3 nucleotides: TGTGCCAGCAGCTTAGTAGCGGGGAAATTCAATGAGCAGTTCTTC. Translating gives CASSLVAGKFNEQFF.

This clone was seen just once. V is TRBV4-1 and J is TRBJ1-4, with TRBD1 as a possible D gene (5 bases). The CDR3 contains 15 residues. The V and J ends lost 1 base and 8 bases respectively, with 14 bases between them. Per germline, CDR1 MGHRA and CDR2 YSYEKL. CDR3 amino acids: CASSQVGGLREKLFF. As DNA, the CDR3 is TGCGCCAGCAGCCAAGTCGGGGGTCTGCGGGAAAAACTGTTTTTT.

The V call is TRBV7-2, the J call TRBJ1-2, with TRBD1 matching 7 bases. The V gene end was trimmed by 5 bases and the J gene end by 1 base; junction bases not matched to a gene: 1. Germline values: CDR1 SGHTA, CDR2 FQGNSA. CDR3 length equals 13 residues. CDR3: CASSRDSNYGYTF. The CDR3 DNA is TGTGCCAGCAGCAGGGACAGTAACTATGGCTACACCTTC.

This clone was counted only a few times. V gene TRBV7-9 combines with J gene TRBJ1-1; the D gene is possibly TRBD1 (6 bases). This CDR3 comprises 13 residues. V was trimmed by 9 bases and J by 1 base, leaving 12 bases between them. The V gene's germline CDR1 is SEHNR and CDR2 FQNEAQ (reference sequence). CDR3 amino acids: CASTGQQNTEAFF. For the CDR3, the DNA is TGTGCCAGTACGGGACAACAGAACACTGAAGCTTTCTTT. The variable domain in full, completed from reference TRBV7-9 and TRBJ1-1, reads DTGVSQNPRHKITKRGQNVTFRCDPISEHNRLYWYRQTLGQGPEFLTYFQNEAQLEKSRLLSDRFSAERPKGSFSTLEIQRTEQGDSAMYLCASTGQQNTEAFFGQGTRLTVV.

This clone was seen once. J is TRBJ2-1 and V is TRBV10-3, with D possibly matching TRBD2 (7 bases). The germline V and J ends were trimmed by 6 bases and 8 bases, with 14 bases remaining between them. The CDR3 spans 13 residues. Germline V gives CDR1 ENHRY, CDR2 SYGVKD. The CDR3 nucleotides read TGTGCCATCAGAGAGACGGGGGGCGATGAGCAGTTCTTC. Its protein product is CAIRETGGDEQFF.

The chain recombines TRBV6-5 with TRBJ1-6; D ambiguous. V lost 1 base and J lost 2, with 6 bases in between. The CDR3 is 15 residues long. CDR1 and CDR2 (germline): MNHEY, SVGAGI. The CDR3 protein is CASSYLGTYNSPLHF. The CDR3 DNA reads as TGTGCCAGCAGTTACTTGGGGACCTATAATTCACCCCTCCACTTT.

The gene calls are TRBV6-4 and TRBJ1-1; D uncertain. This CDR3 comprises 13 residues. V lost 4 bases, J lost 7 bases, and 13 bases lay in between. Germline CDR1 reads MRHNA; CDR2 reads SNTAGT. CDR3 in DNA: TGTGCCAGCAGTGTCGACACGGGGAATGAAGCTTTCTTT. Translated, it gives CASSVDTGNEAFF.

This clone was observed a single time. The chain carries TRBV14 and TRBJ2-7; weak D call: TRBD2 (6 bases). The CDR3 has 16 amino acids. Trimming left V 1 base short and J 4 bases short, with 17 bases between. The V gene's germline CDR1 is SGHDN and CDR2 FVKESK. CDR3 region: CASSQADRLRGYEQYF. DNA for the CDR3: TGTGCCAGCAGCCAAGCAGATCGGCTCCGGGGGTACGAGCAGTACTTC.

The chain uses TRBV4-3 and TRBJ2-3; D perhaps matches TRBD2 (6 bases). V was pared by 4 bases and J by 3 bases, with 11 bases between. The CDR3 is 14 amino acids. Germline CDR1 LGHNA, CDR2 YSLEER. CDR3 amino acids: CASSLGLRTDTQYF. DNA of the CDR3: TGCGCCAGCAGCCTCGGACTAAGAACAGATACGCAGTATTTT.

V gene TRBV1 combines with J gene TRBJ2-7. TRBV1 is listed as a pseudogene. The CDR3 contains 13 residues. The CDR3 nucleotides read TGCACCAGCAGCCACCAGGGAGTGGACGAGCAGTACGTC. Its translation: CTSSHQGVDEQYV.

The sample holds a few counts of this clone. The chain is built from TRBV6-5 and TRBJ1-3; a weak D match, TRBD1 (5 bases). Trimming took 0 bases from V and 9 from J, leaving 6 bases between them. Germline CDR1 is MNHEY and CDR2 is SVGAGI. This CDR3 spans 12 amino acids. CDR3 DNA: TGTGCCAGCAGTTACTCGGGGGGCACCATATATTTT. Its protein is CASSYSGGTIYF.

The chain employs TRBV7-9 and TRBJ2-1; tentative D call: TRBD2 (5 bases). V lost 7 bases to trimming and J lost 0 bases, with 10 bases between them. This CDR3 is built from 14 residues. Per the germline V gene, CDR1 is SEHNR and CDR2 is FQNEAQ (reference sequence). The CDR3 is CASTRGSSYNEQFF. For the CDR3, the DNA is TGTGCCAGCACCCGGGGAAGCTCCTACAATGAGCAGTTCTTC.

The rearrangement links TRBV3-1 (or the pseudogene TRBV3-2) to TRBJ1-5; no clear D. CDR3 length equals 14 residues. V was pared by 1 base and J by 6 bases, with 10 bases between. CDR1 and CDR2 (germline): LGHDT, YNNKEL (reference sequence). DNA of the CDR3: TGTGCCAGCAGCCAAGTCCTGACCCTTCAGCCCCAGCATTTT. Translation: CASSQVLTLQPQHF.

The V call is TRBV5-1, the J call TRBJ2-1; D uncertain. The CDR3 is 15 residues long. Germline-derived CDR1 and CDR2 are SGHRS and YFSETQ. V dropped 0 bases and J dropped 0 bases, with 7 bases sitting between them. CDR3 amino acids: CASSLAISSYNEQFF. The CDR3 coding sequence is TGCGCCAGCAGCTTGGCGATTAGCTCCTACAATGAGCAGTTCTTC.

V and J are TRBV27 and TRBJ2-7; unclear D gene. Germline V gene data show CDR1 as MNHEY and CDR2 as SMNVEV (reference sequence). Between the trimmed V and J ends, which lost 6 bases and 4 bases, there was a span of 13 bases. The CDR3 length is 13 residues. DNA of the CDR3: TGTGCCAGCAGATCTCACTCCAATTACGAGCAGTACTTC. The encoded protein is CASRSHSNYEQYF.